This T cell receptor (beta chain) originates from a study of PD-1 blockade in classical Hodgkin lymphoma. This CDR3 is built from 20 residues. Trimming removed 1 base at V and 0 bases at J, with 22 bases between. Germline loops: CDR1 SGHVS, CDR2 FQNEAQ. Autologous stem cell transplantation was followed by relapse in every patient, and brentuximab vedotin exposure varied. Clones were read by immunoSEQ multiplex PCR, and TCRdb kept only the in-frame ones, dropping some. Of about 41,000 clones listed, approximately 80% are singletons. The material was peripheral blood mononuclear cells (PBMCs), obtained at baseline. This receptor was obtained from a human donor with classical Hodgkin lymphoma. The chain joins TRBV7-8 to TRBJ2-4; the D gene is possibly TRBD2 (7 bases). The CDR3 sequence: CASSLGGGDKGRLAKNIQYF. The CDR3 DNA follows: TGTGCCAGCAGCTTAGGAGGGGGGGACAAGGGGCGGCTAGCCAAAAACATTCAGTACTTC.